This record covers a single TCR beta chain. Its antigen remains unidentified. This entry belongs to a study of cytotoxic CD8 clonotypes in ibrutinib-treated CLL. Whole-study results and caveats: Sustained-remission and progressing patients were not sampled at matched times.

Looked up from germline, CDR1 is SGHAT and CDR2 is FQNNGV. The CDR3 has 14 amino acids. Unmatched junction bases numbered 4, after V lost 5 bases and J lost 3 bases. Profiling relied on immunoSEQ multiplex PCR, and the TCRdb table lists in-frame clones only, not all of them. The sample shows some 200,000 clones, around 70% of them seen only once. Sequenced material: PBMCs, taken after 24 months of ibrutinib treatment. This receptor was taken from a human donor with chronic lymphocytic leukemia. The rearrangement joins TRBV11-2 to TRBJ2-3, with 8 bases aligning to TRBD1. The CDR3 DNA sequence: TGTGCCAGCAGCCTGGACAGGGTTACAGATACGCAGTATTTT. It is translated as CASSLDRVTDTQYF.